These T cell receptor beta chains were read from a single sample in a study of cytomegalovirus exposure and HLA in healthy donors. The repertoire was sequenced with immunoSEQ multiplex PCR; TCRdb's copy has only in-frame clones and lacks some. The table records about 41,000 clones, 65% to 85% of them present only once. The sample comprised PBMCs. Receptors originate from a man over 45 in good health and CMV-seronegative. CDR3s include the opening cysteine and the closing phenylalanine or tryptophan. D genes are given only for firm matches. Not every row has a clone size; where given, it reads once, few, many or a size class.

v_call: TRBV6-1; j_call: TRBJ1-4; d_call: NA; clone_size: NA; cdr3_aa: CASREGQGREKLFF; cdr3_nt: TGTGCCAGCCGAGAAGGGCAGGGTAGGGAAAAACTGTTTTTT
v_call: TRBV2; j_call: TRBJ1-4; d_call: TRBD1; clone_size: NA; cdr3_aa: CASRPGQGNEKLFF; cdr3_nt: TGTGCCAGCAGACCGGGACAGGGGAATGAAAAACTGTTTTTT
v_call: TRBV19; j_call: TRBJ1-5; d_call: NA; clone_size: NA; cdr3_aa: CASRIGTPYSNQPQHF; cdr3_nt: TGTGCCAGCCGAATCGGGACACCTTATAGCAATCAGCCCCAGCATTTT
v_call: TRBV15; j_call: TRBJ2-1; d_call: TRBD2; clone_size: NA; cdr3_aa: CATSRGGGAYNEQFF; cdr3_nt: TGTGCCACCAGCAGGGGCGGGGGGGCCTACAATGAGCAGTTCTTC
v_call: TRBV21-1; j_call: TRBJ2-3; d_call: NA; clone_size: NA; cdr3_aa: CASSKGASTDTQYF; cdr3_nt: TGTGCCAGCAGCAAGGGGGCTAGCACAGATACGCAGTATTTT
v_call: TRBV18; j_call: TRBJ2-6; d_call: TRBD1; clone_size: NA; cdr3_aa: CASSLTIPPGQGGSGANVLTF; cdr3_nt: TGTGCCAGCTCCCTAACCATCCCTCCGGGACAGGGGGGATCTGGGGCCAACGTCCTGACTTTC
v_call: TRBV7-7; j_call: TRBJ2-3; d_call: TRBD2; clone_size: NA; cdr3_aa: CASSLAFSGSTDTQYF; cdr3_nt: TGTGCTAGCAGCTTAGCCTTTAGCGGGAGCACAGATACGCAGTATTTT
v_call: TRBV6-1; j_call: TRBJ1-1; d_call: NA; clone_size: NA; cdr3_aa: CASTSQANTEAFF; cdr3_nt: TGTGCCAGCACGAGCCAGGCCAACACTGAAGCTTTCTTT
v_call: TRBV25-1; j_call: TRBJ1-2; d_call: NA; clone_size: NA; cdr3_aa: CASRKGRYWGYTF; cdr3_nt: TGTGCCAGCAGGAAGGGGCGATACTGGGGCTACACCTTC
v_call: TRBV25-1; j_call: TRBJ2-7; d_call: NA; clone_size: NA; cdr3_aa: CASGQKDTYEQYF; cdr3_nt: TGTGCCAGCGGCCAAAAGGACACCTACGAGCAGTACTTC
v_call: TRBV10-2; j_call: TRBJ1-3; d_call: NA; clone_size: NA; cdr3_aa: CASSPGQRGNTIYF; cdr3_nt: TGCGCCAGCAGCCCTGGACAGCGGGGAAACACCATATATTTT
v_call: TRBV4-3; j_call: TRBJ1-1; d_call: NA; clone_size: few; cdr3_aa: CASSQDSPGVAFF; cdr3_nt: TGCGCCAGCAGCCAAGATTCCCCAGGGGTGGCTTTCTTT
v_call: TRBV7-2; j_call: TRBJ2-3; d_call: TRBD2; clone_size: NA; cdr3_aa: CASSLAVTSGTHTQYF; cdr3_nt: TGTGCCAGCAGCTTAGCAGTGACTAGCGGAACGCATACGCAGTATTTT
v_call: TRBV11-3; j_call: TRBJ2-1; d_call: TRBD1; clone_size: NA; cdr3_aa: CASSLGQGSHNEQFF; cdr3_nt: TGTGCCAGCAGCTTGGGACAGGGGTCTCACAATGAGCAGTTCTTC
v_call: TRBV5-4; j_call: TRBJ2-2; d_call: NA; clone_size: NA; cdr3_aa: CASSQGGELFF; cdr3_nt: TGTGCCAGCAGTCAGGGAGGAGAGCTGTTTTTT
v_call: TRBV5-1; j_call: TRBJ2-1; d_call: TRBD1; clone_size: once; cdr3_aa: CASSWGTGYEQFF; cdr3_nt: TGCGCCAGCAGCTGGGGGACAGGGTATGAGCAGTTCTTC
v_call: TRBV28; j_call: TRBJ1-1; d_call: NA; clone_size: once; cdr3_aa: CASSLMIRDTEAFF; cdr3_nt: TGTGCCAGCAGTTTAATGATAAGAGACACTGAAGCTTTCTTT
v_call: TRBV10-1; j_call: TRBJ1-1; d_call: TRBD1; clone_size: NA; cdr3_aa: CASRWTGGGRTEAFF; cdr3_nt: TGCGCCAGCAGGTGGACAGGGGGAGGGCGCACTGAAGCTTTCTTT
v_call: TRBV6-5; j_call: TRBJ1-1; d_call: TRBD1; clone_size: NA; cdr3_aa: CASTLTGGATEAFF; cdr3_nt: TGTGCCAGCACTTTGACAGGGGGCGCGACTGAAGCTTTCTTT
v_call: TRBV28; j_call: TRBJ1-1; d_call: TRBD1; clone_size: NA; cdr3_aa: CASSGFLGGLNTNTEAFF; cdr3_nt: TGTGCCAGCAGCGGCTTCTTAGGGGGCCTTAATACGAACACTGAAGCTTTCTTT
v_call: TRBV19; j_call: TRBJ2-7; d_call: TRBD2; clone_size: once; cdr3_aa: CASILTLGGRNSYEQYF; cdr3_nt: TGTGCCAGTATTTTGACCCTGGGCGGGAGGAACTCCTACGAGCAGTACTTC
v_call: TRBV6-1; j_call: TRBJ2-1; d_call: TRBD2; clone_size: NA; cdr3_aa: CASGGTSGQTTYNEQFF; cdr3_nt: TGTGCCAGCGGTGGGACTAGCGGGCAGACTACCTACAATGAGCAGTTCTTC
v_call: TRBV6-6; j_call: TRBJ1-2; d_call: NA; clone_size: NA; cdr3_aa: CASSGDYGYTF; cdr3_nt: TGTGCCAGCTCGGGGGACTATGGCTACACCTTC
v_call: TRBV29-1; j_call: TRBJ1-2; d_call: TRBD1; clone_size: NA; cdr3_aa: CSVRQGTNGYTF; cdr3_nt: TGCAGCGTCCGACAGGGGACAAATGGCTACACCTTC
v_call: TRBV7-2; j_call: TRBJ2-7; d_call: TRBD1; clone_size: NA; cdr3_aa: CASSGTGTGWGYEQYF; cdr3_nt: TGTGCCAGCAGCGGAACCGGGACAGGTTGGGGCTACGAGCAGTACTTC
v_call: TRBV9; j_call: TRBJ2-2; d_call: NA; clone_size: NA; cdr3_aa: CASNTGWTGELFF; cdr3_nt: TGTGCCAGCAACACAGGGTGGACCGGGGAGCTGTTTTTT
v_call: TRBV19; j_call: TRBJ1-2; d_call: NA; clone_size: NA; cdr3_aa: CASSPVKLYGYTF; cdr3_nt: TGTGCCAGTAGTCCCGTAAAGCTCTATGGCTACACCTTC
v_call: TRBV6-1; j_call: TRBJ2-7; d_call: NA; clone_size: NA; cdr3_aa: CASSPAGSYEQYF; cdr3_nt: TGTGCCAGCAGCCCCGCAGGAAGCTACGAGCAGTACTTC
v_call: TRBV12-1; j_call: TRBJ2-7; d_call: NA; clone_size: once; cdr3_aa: CASSFAYRDSSYEQYF; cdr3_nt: TGTGCCAGCAGCTTTGCATACCGGGACAGCTCCTACGAGCAGTACTTC
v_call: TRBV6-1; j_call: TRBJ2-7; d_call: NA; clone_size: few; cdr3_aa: CASTGAASNYEQYF; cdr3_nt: TGTGCCAGCACCGGAGCAGCCTCAAACTACGAGCAGTACTTC
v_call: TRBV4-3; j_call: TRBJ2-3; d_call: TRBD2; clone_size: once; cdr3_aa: CASSQGRGAGDGYTQCF; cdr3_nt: TGCGCCAGCAGCCAAGGGAGGGGAGCGGGGGACGGATATACGCAGTGTTTT
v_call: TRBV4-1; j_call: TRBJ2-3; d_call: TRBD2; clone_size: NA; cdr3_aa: CASSQDRGTRDTDTQYF; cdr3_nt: TGCGCCAGCAGCCAAGATAGGGGGACTAGAGACACAGATACGCAGTATTTT
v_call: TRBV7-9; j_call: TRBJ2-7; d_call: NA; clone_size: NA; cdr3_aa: CSSSLAQGSYEQYF; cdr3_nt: TGTTCCAGCAGCTTAGCACAGGGTTCCTACGAGCAGTACTTC
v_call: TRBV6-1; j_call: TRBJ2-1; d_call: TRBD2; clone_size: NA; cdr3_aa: CASREAGGPYNEQFF; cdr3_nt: TGTGCCAGCAGGGAAGCGGGAGGGCCCTACAATGAGCAGTTCTTC
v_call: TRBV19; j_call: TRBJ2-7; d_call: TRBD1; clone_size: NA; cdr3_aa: CASSTQGASEQYF; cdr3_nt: TGTGCCAGTAGTACTCAGGGGGCCAGCGAGCAGTACTTC
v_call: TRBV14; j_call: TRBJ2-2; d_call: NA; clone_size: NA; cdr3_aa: CASSQVSGNTGELFF; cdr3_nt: TGTGCCAGCAGCCAAGTCTCAGGGAACACCGGGGAGCTGTTTTTT
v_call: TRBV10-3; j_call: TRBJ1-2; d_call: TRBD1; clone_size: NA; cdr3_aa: CAISGTGGYGYTF; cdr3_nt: TGTGCCATCAGTGGGACAGGGGGCTATGGCTACACCTTC
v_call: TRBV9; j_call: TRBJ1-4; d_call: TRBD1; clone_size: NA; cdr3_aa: CASSVGDRESEKLFF; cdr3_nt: TGTGCCAGCAGCGTAGGGGACAGGGAAAGCGAAAAACTGTTTTTT
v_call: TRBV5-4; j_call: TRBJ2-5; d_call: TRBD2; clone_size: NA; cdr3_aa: CASRKGLARGGTETQYF; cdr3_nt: TGTGCCAGCAGAAAGGGACTAGCTAGAGGTGGTACGGAGACCCAGTACTTC
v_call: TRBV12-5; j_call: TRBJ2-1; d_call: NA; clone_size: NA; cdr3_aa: CASGLRSGVYNEQFF; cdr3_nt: TGTGCTAGTGGCTTGAGGTCAGGGGTGTACAATGAGCAGTTCTTC
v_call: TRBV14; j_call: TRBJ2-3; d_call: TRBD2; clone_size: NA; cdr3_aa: CASTQGAGASDTQYF; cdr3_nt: TGTGCCAGCACCCAGGGAGCGGGGGCCTCAGATACGCAGTATTTT
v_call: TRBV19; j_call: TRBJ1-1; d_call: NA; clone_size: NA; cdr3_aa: CASSSRGEEAFF; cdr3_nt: TGTGCCAGTAGTTCCCGTGGGGAGGAAGCTTTCTTT
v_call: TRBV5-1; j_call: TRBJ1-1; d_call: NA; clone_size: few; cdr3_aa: CASTERGYRDTEAFF; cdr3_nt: TGCGCCAGCACGGAAAGAGGATACAGGGACACTGAAGCTTTCTTT
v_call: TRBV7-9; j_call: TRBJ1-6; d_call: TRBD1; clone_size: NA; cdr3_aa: CASSYGQGGSPLHF; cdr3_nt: TGTGCCAGCAGCTACGGACAGGGCGGGTCACCCCTCCACTTT
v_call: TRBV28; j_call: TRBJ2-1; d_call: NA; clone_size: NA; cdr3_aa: CASSLGTWNEQFF; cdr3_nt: TGTGCCAGCAGTTTGGGGACTTGGAATGAGCAGTTCTTC
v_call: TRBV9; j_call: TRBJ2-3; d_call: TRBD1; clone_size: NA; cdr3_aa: CASSVQGAADTQYF; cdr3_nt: TGTGCCAGCAGCGTCCAGGGGGCTGCAGATACGCAGTATTTT
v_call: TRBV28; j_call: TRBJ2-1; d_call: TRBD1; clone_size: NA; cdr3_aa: CASGQGSSYNEQFF; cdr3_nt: TGTGCCAGCGGACAGGGCAGCTCCTACAATGAGCAGTTCTTC
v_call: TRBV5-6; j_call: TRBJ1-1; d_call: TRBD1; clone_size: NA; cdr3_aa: CASSRPTGTYTEAFF; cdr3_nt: TGTGCCAGCAGCCGCCCGACAGGGACTTACACTGAAGCTTTCTTT
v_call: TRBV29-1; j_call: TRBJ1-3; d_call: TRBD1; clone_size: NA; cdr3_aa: CSFMGQKLISGNTIYF; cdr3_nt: TGCAGCTTCATGGGACAGAAGCTGATCTCTGGAAACACCATATATTTT
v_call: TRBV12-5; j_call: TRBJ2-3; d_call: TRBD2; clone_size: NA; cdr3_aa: CASGWSGEGHTQYF; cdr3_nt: TGTGCTAGTGGTTGGAGCGGGGAGGGACATACGCAGTATTTT
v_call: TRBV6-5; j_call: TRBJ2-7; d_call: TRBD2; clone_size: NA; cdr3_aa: CASSPRSGVSYEQYF; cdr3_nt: TGTGCCAGCAGCCCCCGGAGCGGGGTCTCGTACGAGCAGTACTTC